These 6 T cell receptor beta chains were sequenced from one sample in a study of cytomegalovirus exposure and HLA in healthy donors. The table came from immunoSEQ multiplex PCR; TCRdb's copy has only in-frame clones and leaves some out. The sample includes 160,000 or so clones, 88% of them seen just once. The sequenced sample consisted of PBMCs. All receptors derive from a man younger than 30 in good health and CMV-seronegative.

V and J are TRBV10-3 and TRBJ2-3, with 9 bases identical to TRBD1. This CDR3 has 13 residues. Germline CDR1 and CDR2: ENHRY and SYGVKD. V gave up 7 bases and J gave up 8 bases; unmatched junction bases: 7. For the CDR3, the DNA is TGTGCCATCACGGGACAGGGCAGGGGTACGCAGTATTTT. Amino acid sequence: CAITGQGRGTQYF.

The V call is TRBV29-1, the J call TRBJ2-1; perhaps TRBD2 as D (5 bases). The CDR3 spans 11 residues. Germline V gives CDR1 SQVTM, CDR2 ANQGSEA. CDR3 in DNA: TGCGGGAGCAACCGGGTGAATGAGCAGTTCTTC. Translated: CGSNRVNEQFF.

This chain joins TRBV4-1 and TRBJ1-2; 7 nucleotides agree with TRBD1. This CDR3 contains 16 residues. The V gene's germline CDR1 is MGHRA and CDR2 YSYEKL. J was trimmed by 6 bases and V by 3 bases; bases with no gene match: 13. Written as DNA, the CDR3 is TGCGCCAGCAGCCATGACTACGACAGGGTTCTCAATGGCTACACCTTC. It translates to CASSHDYDRVLNGYTF.

This chain connects TRBV5-4 to TRBJ2-1, with D maybe TRBD2 (5 bases). V lost 4 bases and J lost 9, with 17 bases in between. Germline V gives CDR1 SGHNT, CDR2 YYREEE (reference sequence). The CDR3 has 14 residues. CDR3 DNA sequence: TGTGCCAGCAGCCCTCCGTTAGGAGGTGCTGAGCAGTTCTTC. Translated, it gives CASSPPLGGAEQFF.

The rearrangement uses TRBV10-2 and TRBJ1-1, with 7 bases identical to TRBD1. Unmatched junction bases numbered 1, after V lost 4 bases and J lost 2 bases. The CDR3 consists of 13 residues. The germline gives CDR1 WSHSY, CDR2 SAAADI. The CDR3 DNA is TGCGCCAGCAGTGGGGACAGAAACACTGAAGCTTTCTTT. Translation gives CASSGDRNTEAFF.

The chain combines TRBV28 with TRBJ1-2, with 8 bases lining up with TRBD1. Germline V lookup: CDR1 MDHEN, CDR2 SYDVKM. V shed 7 bases and J 7 bases; nucleotides not matched to a gene: 8. The CDR3 is 13 amino acids. The CDR3 region is CASNNQQGGGYTF. The CDR3 DNA follows: TGTGCCAGCAATAATCAACAGGGGGGTGGCTACACCTTC.